Listed here are 8 T cell receptor beta chains from one sample, sequenced in a study of early T cells in non-severe SARS-CoV-2 infection. TCRdb recomputed calls from the 5' RACE reads with MiXCR, one row per CDR3 protein. The sample lists fewer than 35,000 distinct CDR3 sequences; about 4% were seen once. The specimen sequenced was whole blood. The receptors were sampled from an adult who was a healthcare worker with PCR-confirmed SARS-CoV-2 infection or an uninfected control (not recorded which).

This clonotype came up many times. The chain combines TRBV5-1 with TRBJ2-3; 7 bases are a match to TRBD1. This CDR3 spans 13 amino acids. V lost 7 bases and J lost 2; bases outside the gene matches: 4. Per germline, CDR1 SGHRS and CDR2 YFSETQ. DNA of the CDR3: TGCGCCAGCTCACAGGGGCACACAGATACGCAGTATTTT. This encodes CASSQGHTDTQYF.

This clonotype appeared many times. The chain is built from TRBV11-3 and TRBJ2-1; D is perhaps TRBD2 (6 bases). This CDR3 contains 15 residues. Trimming removed 6 bases at V and 0 bases at J, with 12 bases between. Germline V gene sequence: CDR1 SGHNT, CDR2 YENEEA. In nucleotides, the CDR3 is TGTGCCAGCAGGCGCGGGACGGGCTCCTACAATGAGCAGTTCTTC. Translating gives CASRRGTGSYNEQFF.

This clonotype was seen repeatedly, ten times or more. This sequence joins TRBV20-1 and TRBJ1-1; TRBD1 matches 7 bases. Losses at the gene ends were 6 bases for V and 2 bases for J; bases not matched to a gene: 6. The CDR3 is made up of 13 amino acids. Germline CDR1 DFQATT, CDR2 SNEGSKA (reference sequence). This CDR3 is CSAGGQLNTEAFF. Here the CDR3 DNA reads TGCAGTGCCGGGGGACAGCTTAACACTGAAGCTTTCTTT.

The table lists this clonotype with many counts. V usage is TRBV4-3 and J usage is TRBJ2-1, with 11 bases fitting TRBD2. V lost 0 bases to trimming and J lost 6 bases; unmatched junction nucleotides: 4. Germline CDR1 is LGHNA and CDR2 is YSLEER. The CDR3 spans 16 residues. This chain's CDR3 is CASSQDRTSGSNEQFF. The CDR3 DNA is TGCGCCAGCAGCCAAGATCGTACTAGCGGGAGCAATGAGCAGTTCTTC.

This clonotype was recorded many times. This chain uses TRBV11-1 with TRBJ2-1; D possibly corresponds to TRBD2 (5 bases). Per germline, CDR1 SGHAT and CDR2 FQDESV (reference sequence). V shed 3 bases and J shed 10 bases, with 16 bases lying between them. The CDR3 runs 14 residues. For the CDR3, the DNA is TGTGCCAGCAGCTTTCCCGGGGAAGACCCCGAGCAGTTCTTC. Translated, it gives CASSFPGEDPEQFF. The variable domain in full, with the rest retrieved from reference TRBV11-1 and TRBJ2-1, is EAEVAQSPRYKITEKSQAVAFWCDPISGHATLYWYRQILGQGPELLVQFQDESVVDDSQLPKDRFSAERLKGVDSTLKIQPAELGDSAMYLCASSFPGEDPEQFFGPGTRLTVL.

This clonotype was recorded at least ten times. CDR3 sequence: CASSLVPERGELFF. Written as DNA, the CDR3 is TGCGCCAGCAGCTTGGTTCCCGAACGCGGGGAGCTGTTTTTT. The chain recombines TRBV5-1 with TRBJ2-2; D uncertain. CDR3 size: 14 residues. The V gene lost 0 bases and the J gene lost 7 bases, with 10 bases spanning the gap. From germline, CDR1 is SGHRS and CDR2 YFSETQ.

This clonotype was recorded many times. In DNA form, the CDR3 reads TGTGCCAGCAGCTACTTGGACAGGGTCCGCACAGATACGCAGTATTTT. It codes for CASSYLDRVRTDTQYF. The V call is TRBV7-9, the J call TRBJ2-3, with TRBD1 identical over 8 bases. Germline V CDR1 and CDR2: SEHNR, FQNEAQ (reference sequence). This CDR3 has 16 amino acids. J lost 1 base, V lost 4 bases, and 7 bases had no gene match.

To note about this clonotype: This may come from a read error, since a much larger clone is one base off. This chain connects TRBV29-1 to TRBJ1-1; weak D call: TRBD1 (6 bases). Looked up from germline, CDR1 is SQVTM and CDR2 is ANQGSEA. The CDR3 is 14 residues long. DNA for the CDR3: TGCAGGGTTGAAGTCGCCGGGGGCGGCACTGAAGCTTTCTTT. Protein sequence: CRVEVAGGGTEAFF.